This TCR beta chain was identified during a study of T cells after yellow fever vaccination (dated by TCRdb to between 2018 and 2020). In terms of the full investigation: The SMART-Seq v4 Ultra Low Input RNA kit was used to prepare libraries from fractions with low cell numbers. To track T-cell clones before and after primary and booster YFV17D yellow fever vaccination, bulk TCR alpha and beta repertoires were sequenced longitudinally. Bulk PBMC replicates and cell subsets were isolated from blood drawn at multiple timepoints before and after both primary and secondary immunization. Two healthy male donors, one aged 18 to 30 and one aged 30 to 40 years, were included in the cohort. What the research found in general, with its limitations: The study included only two donors, which limits how far the findings can be generalized. Computational filtering was required because FACS-sorted repertoires could contain abundant contaminating clonotypes from the bulk population. A small share of clonotypes was detected in both CD4 and CD8 compartments, with the overlap likely arising from convergent recombination. The secondary T-cell response was found to be weaker but faster than the primary response, with a peak reached on day 5 rather than on day 15. After the booster, most of the clones that had expanded following primary vaccination were detected again (just under 97% of CD4 and around nine tenths of CD8), which suggests that memory was broadly maintained.

Synthesis of TCR cDNA relied on 5'RACE template switching, a step that introduced a universal primer site along with unique molecular identifiers. Priming of cDNA synthesis was performed from both the TCR alpha and TCR beta constant segments. Libraries were amplified in two PCR steps, with sample barcodes and sequencing adapters added in the second step. Libraries were sequenced on Illumina HiSeq 2500 (2x100 bp) or NovaSeq (2x150 bp). As for the authors' bioinformatics: Demultiplexing of reads and collapsing into UMI consensus sequences were performed with MIGEC, and V(D)J alignment was carried out with MiXCR. Vaccine-responding clonotypes were identified with edgeR using replicate PBMC samples, with FDR below 0.01 and a log2 fold change above 5 up to day 15 being required. Each bulk clonotype received a CD4 or CD8 identity based on whether the sequenced CD4 or CD8 repertoire contained that clonotype at higher abundance. Through fastp at Q25 and MiXCR, TCRdb rebuilt clones from the public reads, retaining in-frame beta chains. Identical CDR3 protein sequences are pooled into one entry, listed with their most common genes and DNA. The V and J calls, along with clone size, are taken from TCRdb and not from the paper's own processing. The sample table shows some 350,000 distinct CDR3 sequences, and approximately 10% are seen once. The ten largest clones add up to 18% of the sample.

The CDR3 contains 14 residues, cysteine and phenylalanine counted. Only CDR3 DNA remains: 42 bases, in frame from the first base. V lost 5 bases and J lost 5 bases, and the count of bases not matched to a germline gene is 11. The germline V gene (reference sequence) provides CDR1 DFQATT and CDR2 SNEGSKA. According to the study, the label for this sample's treatment or condition signals: live attenuated yellow fever vaccine strain. At each blood-draw timepoint, two biological replicates of bulk PBMCs were collected. PBMCs were isolated from peripheral blood using a standard Ficoll-Paque protocol. RNA was extracted with TriZol from bulk PBMCs, CD4 and CD8 fractions, and dextramer-positive and dextramer-negative fractions. This clonotype was counted only a few times. Its cognate antigen has yet to be identified. No base quality values were provided; no much bigger clone lies one nucleotide off.

The input for sequencing was PBMCs, taken on the day of the first yellow fever vaccination. This sequence was found in a man aged 18 to 35 who received the YFV17D yellow fever vaccine. The sequence joins TRBV20-1 to TRBJ2-7, with 8 bases matching TRBD1. The nucleotide sequence reads as follows: TGCAGTGCTCTACAGGGGGAAGCGAGGAACGAGCAGTACTTC. Translated, this is CSALQGEARNEQYF.